This T cell receptor beta chain was observed in a study of T cell responses to AZD1222 COVID-19 vaccine. Study-level results: The study found vaccine-associated CD4 TCRs spanning spike, dominant at 160-218 and 743-854. Every sample of the repertoires postdated the peak T cell response.

Assay used: immunoSEQ multiplex PCR; TCRdb lists only in-frame clones, some missing. The sample lists approximately 100,000 clones, 90% occurring once. This clone was detected once. What it recognizes is unknown. This receptor was taken from an adult who received the AZD1222 COVID-19 vaccine. Sequences were derived from peripheral blood, sampled 28 days after the second AZD1222 dose.

The CDR3 is CASSFGTSGFSSYEQYF. CDR3 DNA: TGTGCCAGCAGCTTTGGCACTAGCGGATTTAGCTCCTACGAGCAGTACTTC. This rearrangement joins TRBV5-5 to TRBJ2-7; TRBD2 matches at 8 bases. The CDR3 is made up of 17 amino acids. The germline gives CDR1 SGHKS, CDR2 YYEKEE (reference sequence). J gave up 0 bases and V 2 bases, and 10 bases lay outside the gene matches.